This TCR beta chain was sequenced during a study of tumor and adjacent non-tumor tissue in lung cancer. As for the study in general: Patients comprised some eleven adenocarcinoma, a couple of squamous cell carcinoma and 1 small cell lung cancer. Each sample yielded some 4 million productive TCRbeta reads on average.

As regards this clonotype: Antigen specificity is unknown.

The CDR3 sequence is 14 residues long. In germline, CDR1 is SGHAT, CDR2 FQNNGV. Study-wide findings and caveats: In normal lung, the top 100 clones were significantly more dominant than in tumor. TCR diversity was significantly greater in tumor than normal lung tissue.

Three rounds of nested PCR, following a modified ARM-PCR protocol, produced the TCRbeta library. TCRdb analysed the multiplex PCR reads with MiXCR anew, one entry per CDR3 protein. There are about 75,000 distinct CDR3 sequences in the sample; over 75% occur only once, and over 9.5% lies in the top ten. This sample's RNA came from whole unsorted tissue. The clonotype comes from a woman between 45 and 65 years old with non-small cell lung cancer. This chain connects TRBV11-2 to TRBJ2-5; D is unresolved. The material sequenced was lung tumor tissue. The CDR3 DNA sequence: TGTGTCACCAGGTTAAACGGAGTTCAAGAGACCCAGTACTTC. Its protein product is CVTRLNGVQETQYF.